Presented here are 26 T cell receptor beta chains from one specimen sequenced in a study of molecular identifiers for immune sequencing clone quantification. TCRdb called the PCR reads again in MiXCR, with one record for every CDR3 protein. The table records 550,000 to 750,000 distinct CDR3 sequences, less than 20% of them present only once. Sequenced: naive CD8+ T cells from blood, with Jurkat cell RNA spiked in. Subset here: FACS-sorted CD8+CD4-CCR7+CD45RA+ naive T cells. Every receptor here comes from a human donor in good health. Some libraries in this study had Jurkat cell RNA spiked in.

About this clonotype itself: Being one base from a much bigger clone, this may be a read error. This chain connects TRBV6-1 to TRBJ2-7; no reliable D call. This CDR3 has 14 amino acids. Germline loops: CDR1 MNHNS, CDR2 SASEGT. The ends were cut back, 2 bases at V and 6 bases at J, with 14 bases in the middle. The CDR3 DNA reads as TGTGCCAGCAGTGAAATCCGCAATGGGTTCGAGCAGTACTTC. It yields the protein CASSEIRNGFEQYF.

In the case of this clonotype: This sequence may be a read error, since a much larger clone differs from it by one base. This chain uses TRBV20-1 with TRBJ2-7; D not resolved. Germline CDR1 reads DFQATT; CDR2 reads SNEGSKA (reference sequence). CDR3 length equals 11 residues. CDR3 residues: CSAKLVGEQNF. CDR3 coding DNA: TGCAGTGCTAAATTGGTCGGCGAGCAGAACTTC.

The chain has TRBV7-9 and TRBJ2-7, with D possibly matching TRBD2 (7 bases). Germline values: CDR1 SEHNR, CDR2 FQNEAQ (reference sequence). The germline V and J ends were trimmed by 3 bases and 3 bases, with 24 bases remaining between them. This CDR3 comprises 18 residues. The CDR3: CASSLAGGGASFFYEQYF. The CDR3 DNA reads TGTGCCAGCAGCTTGGCTGGTGGGGGGGCGAGTTTCTTCTACGAGCAGTACTTC. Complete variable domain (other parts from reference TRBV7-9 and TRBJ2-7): DTGVSQNPRHKITKRGQNVTFRCDPISEHNRLYWYRQTLGQGPEFLTYFQNEAQLEKSRLLSDRFSAERPKGSFSTLEIQRTEQGDSAMYLCASSLAGGGASFFYEQYFGPGTRLTVT.

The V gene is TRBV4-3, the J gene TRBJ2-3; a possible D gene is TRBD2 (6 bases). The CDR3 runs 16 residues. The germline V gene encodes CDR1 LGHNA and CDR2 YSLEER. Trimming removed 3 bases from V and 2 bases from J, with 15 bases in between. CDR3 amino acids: CASSQAAGTVTDTQYF. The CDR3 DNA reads TGCGCCAGCAGCCAGGCAGCCGGGACTGTCACAGATACGCAGTATTTT.

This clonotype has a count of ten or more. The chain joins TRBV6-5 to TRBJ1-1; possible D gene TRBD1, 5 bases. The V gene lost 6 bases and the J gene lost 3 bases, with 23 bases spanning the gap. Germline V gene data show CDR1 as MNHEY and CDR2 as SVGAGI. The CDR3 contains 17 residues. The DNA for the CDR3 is TGTGCCAGCAGCCCGACGCACTTCAGGGTTACGGACACTGAAGCTTTCTTT. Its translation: CASSPTHFRVTDTEAFF.

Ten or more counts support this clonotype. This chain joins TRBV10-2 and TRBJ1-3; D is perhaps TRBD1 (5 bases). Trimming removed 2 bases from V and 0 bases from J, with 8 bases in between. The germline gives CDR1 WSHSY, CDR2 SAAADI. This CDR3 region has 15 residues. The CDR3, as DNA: TGCGCCAGCAGTGAGACAGGCGGCTCTGGAAACACCATATATTTT. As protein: CASSETGGSGNTIYF.

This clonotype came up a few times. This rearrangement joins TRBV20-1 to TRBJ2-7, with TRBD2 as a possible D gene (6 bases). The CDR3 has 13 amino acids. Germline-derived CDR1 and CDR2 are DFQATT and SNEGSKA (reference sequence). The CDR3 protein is CSAWASDSYEQYF. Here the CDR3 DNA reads TGCAGCGCCTGGGCTAGCGACTCCTACGAGCAGTACTTC.

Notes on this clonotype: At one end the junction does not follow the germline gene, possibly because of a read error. CDR3 in DNA: TGTGCCAGCCAACCTTCGAGGTCTCGGGAATATTATCAGCCCCGGCATTTT. It is translated as CASQPSRSREYYQPRHF. The J gene is TRBJ1-5, the V gene TRBV6-5; no clear D. The CDR3 is 17 residues long. The germline V gene has CDR1 MNHEY and CDR2 SVGAGI.

CDR3 region: CASSLIRSEVRTGNTIYF. The CDR3 nucleotides read TGTGCCAGCAGCTTAATCCGAAGTGAAGTCCGTACTGGAAACACCATATATTTT. The chain uses TRBV7-2 and TRBJ1-3, with D uncertain. The ends were cut back, 2 bases at V and 2 bases at J, with 19 bases in the middle. The length of the CDR3 is 18 residues. CDR1 is SGHTA and CDR2 is FQGNSA in the germline V gene.

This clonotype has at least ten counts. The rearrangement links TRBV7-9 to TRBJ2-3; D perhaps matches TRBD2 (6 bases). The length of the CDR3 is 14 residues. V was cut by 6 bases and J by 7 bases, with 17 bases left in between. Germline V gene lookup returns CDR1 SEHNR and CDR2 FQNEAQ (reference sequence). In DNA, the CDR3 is TGTGCCAGCAGAATCGAACGGGACTCTCATACGCAGTATTTT. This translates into CASRIERDSHTQYF.

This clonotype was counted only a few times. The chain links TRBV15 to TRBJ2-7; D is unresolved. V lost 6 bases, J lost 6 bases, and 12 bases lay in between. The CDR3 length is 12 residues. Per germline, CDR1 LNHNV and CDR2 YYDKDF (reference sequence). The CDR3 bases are TGTGCCACCAGTGACTTCGTCGGCGAGCAGTACTTC. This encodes CATSDFVGEQYF.

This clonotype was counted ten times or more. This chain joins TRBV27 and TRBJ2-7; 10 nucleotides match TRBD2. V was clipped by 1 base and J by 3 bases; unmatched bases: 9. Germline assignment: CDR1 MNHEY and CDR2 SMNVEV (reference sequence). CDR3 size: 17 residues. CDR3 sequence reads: CASSLLTPSGGVYEQYF. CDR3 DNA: TGTGCCAGCAGTTTATTGACACCTAGCGGGGGAGTCTACGAGCAGTACTTC.

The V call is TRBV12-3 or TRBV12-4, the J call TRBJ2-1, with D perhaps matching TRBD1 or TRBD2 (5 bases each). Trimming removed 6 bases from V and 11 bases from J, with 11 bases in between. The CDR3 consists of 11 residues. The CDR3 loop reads CASSLPGQQFF. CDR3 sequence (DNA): TGTGCCAGCAGCCTACCGGGACAGCAGTTCTTC.

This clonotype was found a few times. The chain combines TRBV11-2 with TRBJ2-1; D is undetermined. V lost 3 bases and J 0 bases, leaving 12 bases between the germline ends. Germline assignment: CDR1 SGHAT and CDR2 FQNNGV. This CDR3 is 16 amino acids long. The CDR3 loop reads CASSFGQASSYNEQFF. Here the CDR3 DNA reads TGTGCCAGCAGCTTTGGTCAAGCTTCCTCCTACAATGAGCAGTTCTTC.

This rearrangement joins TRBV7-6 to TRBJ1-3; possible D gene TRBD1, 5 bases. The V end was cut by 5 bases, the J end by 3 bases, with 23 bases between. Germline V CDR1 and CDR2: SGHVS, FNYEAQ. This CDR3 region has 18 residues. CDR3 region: CASSPWEVDGTLGNTIYF. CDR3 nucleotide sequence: TGTGCCAGCAGCCCTTGGGAGGTGGACGGGACGCTTGGAAACACCATATATTTT.

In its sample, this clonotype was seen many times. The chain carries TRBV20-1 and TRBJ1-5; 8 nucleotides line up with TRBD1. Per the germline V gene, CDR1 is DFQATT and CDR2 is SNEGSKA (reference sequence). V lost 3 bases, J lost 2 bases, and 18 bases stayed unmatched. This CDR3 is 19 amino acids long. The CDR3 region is CSARATGESLVLGNQPQHF. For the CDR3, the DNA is TGCAGTGCTAGGGCGACAGGGGAAAGTTTAGTTCTCGGCAATCAGCCCCAGCATTTT.

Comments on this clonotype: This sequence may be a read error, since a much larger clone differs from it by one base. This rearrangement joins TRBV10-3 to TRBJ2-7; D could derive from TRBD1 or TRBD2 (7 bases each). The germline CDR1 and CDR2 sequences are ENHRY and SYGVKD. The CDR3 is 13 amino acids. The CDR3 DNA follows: TGTGCCATCAGTGTTGACAGGGACTACGAGCAGTGCTTC. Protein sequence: CAISVDRDYEQCF.

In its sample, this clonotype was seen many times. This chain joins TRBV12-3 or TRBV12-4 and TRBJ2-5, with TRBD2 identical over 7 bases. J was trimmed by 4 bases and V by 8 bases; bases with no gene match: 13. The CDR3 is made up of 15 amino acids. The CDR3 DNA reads TGTGCCAGCCTCCCCTCCAGCGGGGTTAGAGAGACCCAGTACTTC. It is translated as CASLPSSGVRETQYF.

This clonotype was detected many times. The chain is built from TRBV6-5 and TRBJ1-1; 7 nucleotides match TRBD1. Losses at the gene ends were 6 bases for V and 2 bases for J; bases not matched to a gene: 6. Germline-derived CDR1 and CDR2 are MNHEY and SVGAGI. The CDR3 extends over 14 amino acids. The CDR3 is CASRLGQSNTEAFF. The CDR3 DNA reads TGTGCCAGCAGACTGGGACAGAGTAACACTGAAGCTTTCTTT.

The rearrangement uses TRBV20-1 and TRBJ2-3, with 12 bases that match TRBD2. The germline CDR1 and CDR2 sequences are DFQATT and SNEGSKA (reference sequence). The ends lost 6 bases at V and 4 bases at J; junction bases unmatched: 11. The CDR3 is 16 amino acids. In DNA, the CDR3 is TGCAGTGCCTTCAAAGGGACTAGCGGGTTTCCAGATACGCAGTATTTT. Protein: CSAFKGTSGFPDTQYF.

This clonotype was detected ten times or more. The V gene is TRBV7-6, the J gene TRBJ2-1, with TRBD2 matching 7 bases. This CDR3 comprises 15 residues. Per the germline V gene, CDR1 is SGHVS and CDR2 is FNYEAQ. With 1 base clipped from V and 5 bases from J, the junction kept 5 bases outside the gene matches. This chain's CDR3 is CASSLVRLADNEQFF. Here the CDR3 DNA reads TGTGCCAGCAGCTTAGTAAGACTAGCAGACAATGAGCAGTTCTTC.

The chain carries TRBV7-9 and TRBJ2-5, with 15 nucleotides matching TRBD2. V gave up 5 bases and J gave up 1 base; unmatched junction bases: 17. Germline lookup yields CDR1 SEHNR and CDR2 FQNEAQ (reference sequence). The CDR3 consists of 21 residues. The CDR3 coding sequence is TGTGCCAGCAGCCAGGGAAGGACTAGCGGGGGGGCCTACCGTGGCCAAGAGACCCAGTACTTC. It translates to CASSQGRTSGGAYRGQETQYF.

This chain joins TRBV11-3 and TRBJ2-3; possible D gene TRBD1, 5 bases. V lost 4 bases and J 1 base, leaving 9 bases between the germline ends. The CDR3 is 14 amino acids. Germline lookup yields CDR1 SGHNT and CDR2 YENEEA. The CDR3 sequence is CASSSSTGTDTQYF. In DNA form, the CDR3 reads TGTGCCAGCAGCTCCTCGACAGGCACAGATACGCAGTATTTT.

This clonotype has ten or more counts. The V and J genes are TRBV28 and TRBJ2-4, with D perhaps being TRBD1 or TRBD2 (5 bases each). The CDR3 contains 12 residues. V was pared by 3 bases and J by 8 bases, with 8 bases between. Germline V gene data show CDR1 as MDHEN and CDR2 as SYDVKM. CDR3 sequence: CASSFGAHIQYF. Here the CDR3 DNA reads TGTGCCAGCAGTTTCGGGGCACACATTCAGTACTTC.

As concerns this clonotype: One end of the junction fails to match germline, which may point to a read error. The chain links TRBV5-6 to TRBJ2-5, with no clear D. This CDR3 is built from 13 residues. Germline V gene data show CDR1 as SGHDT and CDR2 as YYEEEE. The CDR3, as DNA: TGTGCCAGCAGCTTGGCTCAGGAAGAGATCCAGTACTTC. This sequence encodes CASSLAQEEIQYF.

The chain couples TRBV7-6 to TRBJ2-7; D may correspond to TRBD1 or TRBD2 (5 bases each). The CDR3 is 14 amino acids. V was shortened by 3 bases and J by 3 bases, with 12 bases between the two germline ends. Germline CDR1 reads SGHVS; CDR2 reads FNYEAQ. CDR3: CASSFQGEGYEQYF. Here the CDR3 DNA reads TGTGCCAGCAGCTTTCAGGGAGAGGGCTACGAGCAGTACTTC. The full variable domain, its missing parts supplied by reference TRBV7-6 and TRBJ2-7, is GAGVSQSPRYKVTKRGQDVALRCDPISGHVSLYWYRQALGQGPEFLTYFNYEAQQDKSGLPNDRFSAERPEGSISTLTIQRTEQRDSAMYRCASSFQGEGYEQYFGPGTRLTVT.